One and the same sample provided the 24 T cell receptor beta chains below, sequenced in a study of CD8+CD57+ T cells in acquired aplastic anemia. For CDR3 and TCR beta VDJ profiling, genomic DNA was the template used. TCRdb reanalysed the reads using MiXCR and keeps one entry per CDR3 protein. The sample holds 250,000 to 300,000 distinct CDR3 sequences, around 60% seen once. The material sequenced was sorted CD4+, CD8+, or CD8+CD57+ T cells (not recorded which) from PBMCs. These receptors were taken from a human donor with severe aplastic anemia or a healthy control (not recorded which).

This clonotype has only a few counts. This chain joins TRBV5-1 and TRBJ1-6, with 8 bases matching TRBD1. Germline loops: CDR1 SGHRS, CDR2 YFSETQ. The V segment lost 1 base and the J segment 10 bases; nucleotides outside the gene matches: 7. The CDR3 spans 15 residues. The CDR3 loop reads CASSLTGQGRSPLHF. The CDR3 DNA reads as TGCGCCAGCAGCTTGACAGGACAGGGTAGATCACCCCTCCACTTT.

The table lists this clonotype with a few counts. V gene TRBV10-2 combines with J gene TRBJ1-4; D ambiguous. The CDR3 extends over 12 amino acids. Germline CDR1 WSHSY, CDR2 SAAADI. V was clipped by 3 bases and J by 3 bases, with 2 bases between them. For the CDR3, the DNA is TGCGCCAGCAGTGATGCTAATGAAAAACTGTTTTTT. Its translation: CASSDANEKLFF.

The V call is TRBV24-1, the J call TRBJ1-2; D remains ambiguous. Trimming removed 3 bases at V and 0 bases at J, with 7 bases between. Germline loops: CDR1 KGHDR, CDR2 SFDVKD. CDR3 length: 14 amino acids. The CDR3 protein is CATSDAATNYGYTF. The DNA of the CDR3 is TGTGCCACCAGTGATGCCGCCACTAACTATGGCTACACCTTC.

This clonotype was found a few times. The CDR3 sequence: CATSRDRATSYEQYF. For the CDR3, the DNA is TGTGCCACCAGCAGAGATCGGGCAACAAGCTACGAGCAGTACTTC. The V gene is TRBV15, the J gene TRBJ2-7; D not certain. The CDR3 is 15 residues long. V lost 0 bases and J lost 3, with 12 bases in between. Germline-derived CDR1 and CDR2 are LNHNV and YYDKDF (reference sequence).

This chain connects TRBV20-1 to TRBJ2-7; possible D gene TRBD2, 6 bases. Germline CDR1 DFQATT, CDR2 SNEGSKA (reference sequence). This CDR3 spans 13 amino acids. V gave up 3 bases and J gave up 0 bases, with 9 bases separating them. DNA of the CDR3: TGCAGTGCTAGGGGGGGTACCTCCTACGAGCAGTACTTC. Translated, it gives CSARGGTSYEQYF.

The CDR3 spells CSARLAGGPGTEAFF. In DNA form, the CDR3 reads TGCAGTGCTAGACTAGCGGGGGGGCCGGGCACTGAAGCTTTCTTT. The V gene is TRBV20-1, the J gene TRBJ1-1; perhaps TRBD1 as D (6 bases). Trimming left V 2 bases short and J 4 bases short, with 17 bases between. This CDR3 spans 15 amino acids. Germline V CDR1 and CDR2: DFQATT, SNEGSKA (reference sequence).

This clonotype was observed a handful of times. The V call is TRBV25-1, the J call TRBJ2-7; weak D call: TRBD2 (6 bases). Germline assignment: CDR1 MGHDK and CDR2 SYGVNS. The CDR3 loop spans 16 amino acids. Deletions cut 1 base from V and 0 bases from J, with 13 bases between. CDR3 residues: CASSELGGLSSYEQYF. The CDR3, as DNA: TGTGCCAGCAGTGAATTGGGGGGTCTTAGCTCCTACGAGCAGTACTTC.

The chain is built from TRBV7-3 and TRBJ2-7; D unclear. The germline V and J ends were trimmed by 4 bases and 6 bases, with 13 bases remaining between them. The germline gives CDR1 SGHTA, CDR2 FQGTGA. This CDR3 has 13 residues. CDR3 region: CASSSQQLGEQYF. The CDR3 bases are TGTGCCAGCAGCTCCCAACAGTTGGGCGAGCAGTACTTC.

V and J are TRBV15 and TRBJ1-3; D gene ambiguous. There are 13 residues in the CDR3. Trimming cost V 2 bases and J 0 bases, with 2 bases left between them. Germline V gene lookup returns CDR1 LNHNV and CDR2 YYDKDF (reference sequence). DNA of the CDR3: TGTGCCACCAGCAGAAGCTCTGGAAACACCATATATTTT. Its translation: CATSRSSGNTIYF.

A note on this clonotype: No DNA is shown, since the ends of the CDR3 on it are uncertain; the CDR3 is the one TCRdb lists. This rearrangement joins TRBV5-6 to TRBJ1-2. Germline V gene sequence: CDR1 SGHDT, CDR2 YYEEEE. The CDR3 extends over 18 residues, inclusive of both ends. The chain's CDR3 is CASSLSGKGAGLIYGCTF.

Worth noting for this clonotype: A read error may account for a junction end that differs from germline. V gene TRBV2 combines with J gene TRBJ2-1; 7 bases match TRBD2. Germline loops: CDR1 SNHLY, CDR2 FYNNEI. The CDR3 runs 15 residues. CDR3 sequence (DNA): TGTGCCAGCAGTCCACTAGCGAGCTCCTACAACGAGCAGTTCTTC. This sequence encodes CASSPLASSYNEQFF.

Ten or more counts support this clonotype. Here the CDR3 reads CSALDKGVNTIYF. The CDR3 nucleotides are TGCAGTGCGCTCGACAAGGGGGTAAACACCATATATTTT. The gene calls are TRBV20-1 and TRBJ1-3, with D possibly matching TRBD1 (6 bases). Germline V CDR1 and CDR2: DFQATT, SNEGSKA (reference sequence). V shed 6 bases and J shed 6 bases, with 15 bases lying between them. The CDR3 spans 13 residues.

Comments on this clonotype: A junction end diverges from the germline sequence, so it may reflect a read error. The chain carries TRBV9 and TRBJ2-7, with 7 bases fitting TRBD2. This CDR3 spans 15 amino acids. Per germline, CDR1 SGDLS and CDR2 YYNGEE. As DNA, the CDR3 is TGTGCCAGCAGCGTAGCTGGGAGGGAGCCGGGGGAGCAGGACTTC. It is translated as CASSVAGREPGEQDF.

The table lists this clonotype with a few counts. V is TRBV19 and J is TRBJ2-7, with 8 bases lining up with TRBD1. The V gene's germline CDR1 is LNHDA and CDR2 SQIVND (reference sequence). The CDR3 loop spans 15 amino acids. V lost 4 bases to trimming and J lost 4 bases; unmatched junction nucleotides: 9. Here the CDR3 DNA reads TGTGCCAGTAGTAGAACACAGGGGGTAGATTACGAGCAGTACTTC. It translates to CASSRTQGVDYEQYF.

This clonotype was seen repeatedly, ten times or more. The chain joins TRBV5-1 to TRBJ2-2; D not resolved. The germline V gene encodes CDR1 SGHRS and CDR2 YFSETQ. V was clipped by 1 base and J by 4 bases, with 11 bases between them. The CDR3 runs 15 residues. The CDR3 nucleotides read TGCGCCAGCAGCTTGCGGGCGTCGAGCACCGGGGAGCTGTTTTTT. Its translation is CASSLRASSTGELFF.

Turning to this clonotype: An end of the junction does not agree with germline; a read error may underlie this. The V gene is TRBV19, the J gene TRBJ2-3, with D uncertain. CDR3 length: 17 amino acids. Germline CDR1 and CDR2: LNHDA and SQIVND (reference sequence). The CDR3 bases are TGTGCCAGTAGGACGAGTCGGCCTAGGATTCGCACGGATACGCAGTATTTT. Translated, it gives CASRTSRPRIRTDTQYF.

The chain joins TRBV15 to TRBJ1-6, with D possibly being TRBD1 (5 bases). This CDR3 contains 14 residues. Germline CDR1 reads LNHNV; CDR2 reads YYDKDF (reference sequence). Between the trimmed V and J ends, which lost 0 bases and 8 bases, there was a span of 8 bases. The CDR3 protein is CATSRDGADSPLHF. DNA of the CDR3: TGTGCCACCAGCAGAGATGGGGCGGATTCACCCCTCCACTTT.

A note on this clonotype: The conserved phenylalanine or tryptophan is not found at the CDR3 terminus, so this likely reflects a read error. Because the CDR3's place on the DNA is in doubt, the DNA is left out and the CDR3 is given as listed by TCRdb. The gene calls are TRBV25-1 and TRBJ2-7; TRBD1, as called in the table, went unchecked against the DNA. The V gene's germline CDR1 is MGHDK and CDR2 SYGVNS. The CDR3 is 14 residues long, ends included. The CDR3 here is CASPPDRGEPTSST.

The rearrangement uses TRBV24-1 and TRBJ2-3, with D perhaps TRBD2 (6 bases). In germline, CDR1 is KGHDR, CDR2 SFDVKD. This CDR3 has 14 residues. V was trimmed by 2 bases and J by 7 bases, leaving 12 bases between them. The CDR3 region is CATSDSPGLHTQYF. The DNA of the CDR3 is TGTGCCACCAGTGATTCCCCGGGACTCCATACGCAGTATTTT.

In its sample, this clonotype was seen many times. This chain links TRBV16 with TRBJ1-3, with no clear D. Germline CDR1 is KGHSY and CDR2 is FQNENV. The CDR3 is 14 residues long. V was trimmed by 5 bases and J by 4 bases, leaving 12 bases between them. The CDR3 region has the DNA TGTGCCAGCAGCAATGAATACCAGGGAAACACCATATATTTT. The encoded protein is CASSNEYQGNTIYF.

This clonotype was recorded many times. CDR3 coding DNA: TGTGCCAGCAGCTTAGGAGCAGCCCCGGCAGATACGCAGTATTTT. This codes for CASSLGAAPADTQYF. This chain joins TRBV11-1 and TRBJ2-3; D unresolved. The CDR3 sequence is 15 residues long. Germline V gene lookup returns CDR1 SGHAT and CDR2 FQDESV (reference sequence). The V gene lost 1 base and the J gene lost 4 bases, with 12 bases spanning the gap.

CDR3 DNA: TGTGCCAGCAGCGCGGACAGAGAGAACACTGAAGCTTTCTTT. This gives the protein CASSADRENTEAFF. The chain recombines TRBV7-9 with TRBJ1-1; tentative D call: TRBD1 (6 bases). The CDR3 has 14 residues. V was trimmed by 5 bases and J by 1 base, leaving 11 bases between them. Looked up from germline, CDR1 is SEHNR and CDR2 is FQNEAQ (reference sequence).

This chain uses TRBV7-3 with TRBJ2-1, with 12 positions matching TRBD2. The CDR3 has 17 amino acids. Germline V CDR1 and CDR2: SGHTA, FQGTGA. The junction had 6 bases not matched to a gene; V was cut back by 6 bases and J by 0 bases. For the CDR3, the DNA is TGTGCCAGCAGTACTCTAGCGGGGGGGAGCTCCTACAATGAGCAGTTCTTC. Translation gives CASSTLAGGSSYNEQFF.

The chain joins TRBV7-8 to TRBJ1-6; the D gene is possibly TRBD1 (5 bases). The V end was cut by 2 bases, the J end by 7 bases, with 12 bases between. The CDR3 spans 15 residues. Germline lookup yields CDR1 SGHVS and CDR2 FQNEAQ. The CDR3 DNA reads TGTGCCAGCAGCTTAACCGGACAACCCAATTCACCCCTCCACTTT. It specifies CASSLTGQPNSPLHF.